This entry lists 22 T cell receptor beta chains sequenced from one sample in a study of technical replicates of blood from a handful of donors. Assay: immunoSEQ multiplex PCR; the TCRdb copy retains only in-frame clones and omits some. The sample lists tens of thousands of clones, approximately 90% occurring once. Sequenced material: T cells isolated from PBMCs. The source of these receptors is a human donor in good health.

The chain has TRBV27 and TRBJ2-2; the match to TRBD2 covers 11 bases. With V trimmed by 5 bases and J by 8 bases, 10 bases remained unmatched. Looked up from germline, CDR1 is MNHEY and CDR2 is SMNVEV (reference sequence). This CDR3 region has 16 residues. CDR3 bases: TGTGCCAGCAGTATAGCGGGAGGGCCCCTAAGGGGGGAGCTGTTTTTT. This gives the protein CASSIAGGPLRGELFF.

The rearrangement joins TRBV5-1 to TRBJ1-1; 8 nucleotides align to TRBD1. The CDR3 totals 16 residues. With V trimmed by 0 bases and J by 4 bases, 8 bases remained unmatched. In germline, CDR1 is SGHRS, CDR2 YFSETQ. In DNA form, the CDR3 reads TGCGCCAGCAGCTTGGGGATACAGGGGGAGGCCACTGAAGCTTTCTTT. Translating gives CASSLGIQGEATEAFF.

CDR3 loop: CASSASLGTGGNTEAFF. The CDR3 bases are TGTGCCAGCAGTGCGTCCCTCGGGACAGGGGGGAACACTGAAGCTTTCTTT. This sequence joins TRBV6-4 and TRBJ1-1; TRBD1 matches 11 bases. The length of the CDR3 is 17 residues. Germline V CDR1 and CDR2: MRHNA, SNTAGT. J lost 1 base, V lost 4 bases, and 8 bases had no gene match.

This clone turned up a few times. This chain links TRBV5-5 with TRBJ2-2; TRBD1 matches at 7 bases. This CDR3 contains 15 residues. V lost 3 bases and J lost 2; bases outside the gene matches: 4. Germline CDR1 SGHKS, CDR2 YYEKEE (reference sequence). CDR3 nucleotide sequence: TGTGCCAGCAGCTGGGGGACAGTCAACACCGGGGAGCTGTTTTTT. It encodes CASSWGTVNTGELFF. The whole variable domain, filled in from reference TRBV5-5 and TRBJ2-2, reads DAGVTQSPTHLIKTRGQQVTLRCSPISGHKSVSWYQQVLGQGPQFIFQYYEKEERGRGNFPDRFSARQFPNYSSELNVNALLLGDSALYLCASSWGTVNTGELFFGEGSRLTVL.

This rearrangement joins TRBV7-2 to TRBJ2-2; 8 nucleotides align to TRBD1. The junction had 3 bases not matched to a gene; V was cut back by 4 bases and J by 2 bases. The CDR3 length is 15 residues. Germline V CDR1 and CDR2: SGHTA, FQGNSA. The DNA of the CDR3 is TGTGCCAGCAGCTCCCAGGGGGCAAACACCGGGGAGCTGTTTTTT. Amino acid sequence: CASSSQGANTGELFF.

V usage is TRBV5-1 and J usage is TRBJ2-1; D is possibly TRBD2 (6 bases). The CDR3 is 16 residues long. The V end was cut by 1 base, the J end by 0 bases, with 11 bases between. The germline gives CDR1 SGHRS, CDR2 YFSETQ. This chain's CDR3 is CASSLSGLSSYNEQFF. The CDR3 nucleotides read TGCGCCAGCAGCTTGAGCGGGCTCAGCTCCTACAATGAGCAGTTCTTC.

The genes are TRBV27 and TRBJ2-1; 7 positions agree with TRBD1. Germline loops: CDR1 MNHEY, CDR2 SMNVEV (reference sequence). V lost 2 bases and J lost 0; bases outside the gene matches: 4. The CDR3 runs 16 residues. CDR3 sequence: CASSLLRGRSYNEQFF. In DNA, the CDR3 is TGTGCCAGCAGTTTACTAAGGGGGCGCTCCTACAATGAGCAGTTCTTC.

This chain's CDR3 is CASSPVTHTVEAFF. In DNA, the CDR3 is TGTGCCAGCTCACCGGTTACCCATACGGTAGAAGCTTTCTTT. The rearrangement links TRBV18 to TRBJ1-1; D unresolved. V lost 3 bases and J 8 bases, leaving 16 bases between the germline ends. Germline V gene lookup returns CDR1 KGHSH and CDR2 LQKENI. The CDR3 is 14 amino acids.

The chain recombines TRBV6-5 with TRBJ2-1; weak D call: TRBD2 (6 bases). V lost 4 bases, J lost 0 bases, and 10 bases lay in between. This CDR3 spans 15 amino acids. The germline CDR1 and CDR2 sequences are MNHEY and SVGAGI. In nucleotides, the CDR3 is TGTGCCAGCAGTTCTAGCGCGAGCTCCTACAATGAGCAGTTCTTC. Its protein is CASSSSASSYNEQFF.

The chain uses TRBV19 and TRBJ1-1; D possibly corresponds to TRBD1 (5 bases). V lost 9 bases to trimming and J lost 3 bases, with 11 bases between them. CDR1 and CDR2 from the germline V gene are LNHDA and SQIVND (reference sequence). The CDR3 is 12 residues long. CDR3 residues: CASTWGDTEAFF. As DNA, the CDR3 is TGTGCCAGCACTTGGGGGGACACTGAAGCTTTCTTT.

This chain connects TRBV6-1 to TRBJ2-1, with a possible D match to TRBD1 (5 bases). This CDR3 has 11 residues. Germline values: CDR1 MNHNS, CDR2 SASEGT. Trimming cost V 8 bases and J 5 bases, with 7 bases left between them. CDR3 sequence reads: CASQQDNEQFF. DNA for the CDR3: TGTGCCAGCCAACAGGACAATGAGCAGTTCTTC.

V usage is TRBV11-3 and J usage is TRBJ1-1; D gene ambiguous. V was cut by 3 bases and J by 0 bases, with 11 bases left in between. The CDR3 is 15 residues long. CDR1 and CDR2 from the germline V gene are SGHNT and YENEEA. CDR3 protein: CASSFEGGVNTEAFF. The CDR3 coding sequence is TGTGCCAGCAGCTTTGAGGGTGGAGTGAACACTGAAGCTTTCTTT.

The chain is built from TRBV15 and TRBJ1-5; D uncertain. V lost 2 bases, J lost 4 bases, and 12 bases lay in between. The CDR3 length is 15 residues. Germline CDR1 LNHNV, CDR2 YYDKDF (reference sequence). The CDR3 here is CATSRMVEGNQPQHF. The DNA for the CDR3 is TGTGCCACCAGCAGAATGGTCGAGGGAAATCAGCCCCAGCATTTT. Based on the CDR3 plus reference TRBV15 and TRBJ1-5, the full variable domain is DAMVIQNPRYQVTQFGKPVTLSCSQTLNHNVMYWYQQKSSQAPKLLFHYYDKDFNNEADTPDNFQSRRPNTSFCFLDIRSPGLGDTAMYLCATSRMVEGNQPQHFGDGTRLSIL.

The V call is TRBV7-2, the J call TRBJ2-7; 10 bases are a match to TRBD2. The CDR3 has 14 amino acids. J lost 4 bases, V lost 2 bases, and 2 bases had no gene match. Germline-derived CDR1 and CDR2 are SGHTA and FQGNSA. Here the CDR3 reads CASSLLAGEYEQYF. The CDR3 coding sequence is TGTGCCAGCAGCTTACTAGCGGGAGAGTACGAGCAGTACTTC.

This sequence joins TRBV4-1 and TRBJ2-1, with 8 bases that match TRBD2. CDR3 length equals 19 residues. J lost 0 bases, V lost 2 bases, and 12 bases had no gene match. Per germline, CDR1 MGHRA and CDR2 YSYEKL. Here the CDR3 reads CASSQTTASGHSSYNEQFF. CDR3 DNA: TGCGCCAGCAGCCAAACAACGGCTAGCGGGCATAGCTCCTACAATGAGCAGTTCTTC.

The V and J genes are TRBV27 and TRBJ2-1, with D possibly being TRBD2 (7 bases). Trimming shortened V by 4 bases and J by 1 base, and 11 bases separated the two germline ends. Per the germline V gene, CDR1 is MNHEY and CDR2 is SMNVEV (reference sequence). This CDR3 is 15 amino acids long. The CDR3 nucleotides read TGTGCCAGCAGTTCGGGGGGCGCGTCCTACAATGAGCAGTTCTTC. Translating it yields CASSSGGASYNEQFF.

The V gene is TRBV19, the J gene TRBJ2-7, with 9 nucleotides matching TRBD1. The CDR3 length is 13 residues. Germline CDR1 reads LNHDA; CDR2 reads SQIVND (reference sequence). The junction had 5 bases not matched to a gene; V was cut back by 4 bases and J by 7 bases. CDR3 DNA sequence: TGTGCCAGTAGTAGGGACAGGGAGGGGGAGCAGTACTTC. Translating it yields CASSRDREGEQYF.

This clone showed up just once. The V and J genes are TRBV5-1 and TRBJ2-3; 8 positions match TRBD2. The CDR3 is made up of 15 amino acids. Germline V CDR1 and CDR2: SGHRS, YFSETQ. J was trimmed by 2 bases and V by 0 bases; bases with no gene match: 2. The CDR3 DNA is TGCGCCAGCAGCTTGGGACTAGCGTACACAGATACGCAGTATTTT. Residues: CASSLGLAYTDTQYF.

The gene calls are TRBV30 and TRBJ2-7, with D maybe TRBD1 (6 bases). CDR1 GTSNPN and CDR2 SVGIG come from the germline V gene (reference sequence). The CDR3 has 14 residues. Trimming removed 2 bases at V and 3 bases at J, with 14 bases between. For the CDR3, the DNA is TGTGCCTGGAGTCTCCGGGACATTATCTACGAGCAGTACTTC. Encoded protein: CAWSLRDIIYEQYF.

The CDR3 bases are TGCGCCAGCAGCCGAAGTCTAGAACTGTATGGCTACACCTTC. Its protein product is CASSRSLELYGYTF. This chain links TRBV4-1 with TRBJ1-2; no clear D gene. Germline CDR1 reads MGHRA; CDR2 reads YSYEKL. The CDR3 covers 14 residues. The V end lost 4 bases, the J end lost 5 bases, and 14 bases lay between the germline ends.

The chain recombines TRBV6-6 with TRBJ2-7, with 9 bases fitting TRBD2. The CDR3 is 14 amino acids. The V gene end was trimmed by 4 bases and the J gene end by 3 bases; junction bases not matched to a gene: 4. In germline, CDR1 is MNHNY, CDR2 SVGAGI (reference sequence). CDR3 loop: CASSSPTSGYEQYF. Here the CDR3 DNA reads TGTGCCAGCAGTTCCCCGACTAGCGGCTACGAGCAGTACTTC.

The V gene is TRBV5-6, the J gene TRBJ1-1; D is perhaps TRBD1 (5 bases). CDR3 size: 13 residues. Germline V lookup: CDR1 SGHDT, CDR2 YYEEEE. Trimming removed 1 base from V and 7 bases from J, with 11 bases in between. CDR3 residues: CASSLKGRNEAFF. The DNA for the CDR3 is TGTGCCAGCAGCTTGAAGGGGAGGAATGAAGCTTTCTTT.